Following are 18 T cell receptor beta chains from one sample sequenced in a study of blood T cells in healthy people across ages. Combining a sample-barcoded 5' primer with a J-beta primer mix, a second PCR ran for 7 to 11 cycles. TCRdb re-called the 5' RACE reads with MiXCR, one entry per CDR3 protein. Here the sample spans 1.5 million to 2 million distinct CDR3 sequences, 40% to 55% being singletons. Source material: blood. All receptors come from a woman in her forties in good health.

The chain uses TRBV4-2 and TRBJ2-1; 7 nucleotides line up with TRBD1. Per germline, CDR1 LGHNA and CDR2 YNFKEQ. This CDR3 region has 17 residues. Unmatched junction bases numbered 7, after V lost 1 base and J lost 1 base. The CDR3: CASSQGDRVPSYNEQFF. CDR3 nucleotides: TGTGCCAGCAGCCAAGGAGACAGGGTCCCTTCCTACAATGAGCAGTTCTTC.

Regarding this clonotype: One base away lies a much larger clone, so this may be a sequencing read error. The rearrangement joins TRBV29-1 to TRBJ2-1, with TRBD1 identical over 10 bases. This CDR3 spans 14 amino acids. V gave up 1 base and J gave up 13 bases; unmatched junction bases: 10. Germline V gives CDR1 SQVTM, CDR2 ANQGSEA. The CDR3 DNA reads TGCAGCGTTGAAGTCGGGACAGGGGAAGGGACCCAGTTCTTC. Translated, it gives CSVEVGTGEGTQFF.

A few counts support this clonotype. The chain links TRBV7-9 to TRBJ1-6; no clear D. V dropped 4 bases and J dropped 0 bases, with 13 bases sitting between them. CDR1 is SEHNR, CDR2 FQNEAQ, per germline (reference sequence). This CDR3 contains 17 residues. The chain's CDR3 is CASSSNTQSSYNSPLHF. CDR3 bases: TGTGCCAGCAGCTCGAACACCCAGAGCTCCTATAATTCACCCCTCCACTTT.

The chain links TRBV7-6 to TRBJ2-1, with D possibly called TRBD1 or TRBD2 (6 bases each). Trimming removed 4 bases from V and 4 bases from J, with 20 bases in between. Germline CDR1 reads SGHVS; CDR2 reads FNYEAQ. CDR3 size: 17 residues. CDR3 in DNA: TGTGCCAGCAGCTCACCGAGTACGGGGGCCATTTACAATGAGCAGTTCTTC. Amino acid sequence: CASSSPSTGAIYNEQFF.

The chain is built from TRBV9 and TRBJ1-2; 8 bases map to TRBD1. Germline-derived CDR1 and CDR2 are SGDLS and YYNGEE. This CDR3 has 15 residues. J was trimmed by 5 bases and V by 0 bases; bases with no gene match: 6. CDR3 coding DNA: TGTGCCAGCAGCGTAGGACTACAGGGGGGATATGGCTACACCTTC. Translating it yields CASSVGLQGGYGYTF. The complete variable domain, with remaining parts taken from reference TRBV9 and TRBJ1-2, reads DSGVTQTPKHLITATGQRVTLRCSPRSGDLSVYWYQQSLDQGLQFLIQYYNGEERAKGNILERFSAQQFPDLHSELNLSSLELGDSALYFCASSVGLQGGYGYTFGSGTRLTVV.

The chain is built from TRBV9 and TRBJ1-2; maybe TRBD1 (5 bases). Germline V gene sequence: CDR1 SGDLS, CDR2 YYNGEE. Trimming shortened V by 0 bases and J by 8 bases, and 11 bases separated the two germline ends. CDR3 length: 13 residues. The CDR3 region has the DNA TGTGCCAGCAGCGTAGTTGACAGTACGGGCTACACCTTC. Encoded protein: CASSVVDSTGYTF.

This clonotype is a singleton in its sample. V is TRBV27 and J is TRBJ2-2; 12 nucleotides line up with TRBD1. The CDR3 runs to 15 residues. Germline V gives CDR1 MNHEY, CDR2 SMNVEV (reference sequence). Trimming took 5 bases from V and 6 from J; bases not matched to a gene: 4. In nucleotides, the CDR3 is TGTGCCAGCAGTCCCGGGACAGGGGGCCCCGGGGAGCTGTTTTTT. Translation gives CASSPGTGGPGELFF.

This chain connects TRBV5-6 to TRBJ2-5, with D possibly being TRBD1 (6 bases). Per germline, CDR1 SGHDT and CDR2 YYEEEE. This CDR3 region has 16 residues. Trimming took 2 bases from V and 11 from J, leaving 25 bases between them. CDR3 sequence: CASSFRAGTGHNEQYF. DNA for the CDR3: TGTGCCAGCAGCTTCCGCGCCGGGACGGGACACAATGAGCAGTACTTC.

The rearrangement links TRBV4-2 to TRBJ1-4; D is uncertain. Trimming cost V 2 bases and J 6 bases, with 13 bases left between them. CDR3 size: 15 residues. Germline V lookup: CDR1 LGHNA, CDR2 YNFKEQ. The CDR3 nucleotides are TGTGCCAGCAGCCAACGCCCTAACAGAGATGAAAAACTGTTTTTT. Translation: CASSQRPNRDEKLFF.

The CDR3 spells CSARNAGVGPYEQYF. The CDR3 coding sequence is TGCAGTGCTAGAAACGCTGGGGTTGGGCCCTACGAGCAGTACTTC. The V call is TRBV20-1, the J call TRBJ2-7; D gene unclear. V lost 2 bases and J 2 bases, leaving 16 bases between the germline ends. This CDR3 has 15 residues. The V gene's germline CDR1 is DFQATT and CDR2 SNEGSKA (reference sequence).

The rearrangement joins TRBV19 to TRBJ2-7; D may be TRBD1 (5 bases). V was cut by 4 bases and J by 3 bases, with 10 bases left in between. Germline CDR1 reads LNHDA; CDR2 reads SQIVND (reference sequence). This CDR3 is 13 amino acids long. In nucleotides, the CDR3 is TGTGCCAGTAGTACAGGGTCTTACTACGAGCAGTACTTC. Translating gives CASSTGSYYEQYF.

This clonotype was observed a few times. This CDR3 reads CASSQDAGESSYNEQFF. As DNA, the CDR3 is TGCGCCAGCAGCCAAGATGCGGGGGAGAGCTCCTACAATGAGCAGTTCTTC. This rearrangement joins TRBV4-3 to TRBJ2-1, with 7 bases that match TRBD2. This CDR3 comprises 17 residues. The V gene end was trimmed by 0 bases and the J gene end by 0 bases; junction bases not matched to a gene: 5. The germline gives CDR1 LGHNA, CDR2 YSLEER.

This chain joins TRBV5-1 and TRBJ2-7, with D perhaps TRBD1 (6 bases). The J call is uncertain, as TRBJ2-5 better fits the DNA end. The CDR3 has 14 residues. Germline loops: CDR1 SGHRS, CDR2 YFSETQ. The CDR3 coding sequence is TGCGCCAGCAGCCAAGACAGGTCTCGACAGACCCAGTACTTC. Protein sequence: CASSQDRSRQTQYF.

The rearrangement joins TRBV21-1 to TRBJ1-5. TRBV21-1 is designated a pseudogene. The CDR3 totals 19 residues. In nucleotides, the CDR3 is TGTGCCAGCAGCAAATTTTCGGGCCCTCGTTTTCTAAGCAATCAGCCCCAGCATTTT. Translation: CASSKFSGPRFLSNQPQHF.

In its sample, this clonotype was seen a few times. The chain couples TRBV20-1 to TRBJ2-7; unclear D gene. The CDR3 has 11 residues. Germline V gives CDR1 DFQATT, CDR2 SNEGSKA (reference sequence). The V end was cut by 3 bases, the J end by 4 bases, with 7 bases between. The CDR3, as DNA: TGCAGTGCTAGTCCCAGTTACGAGCAGTACTTC. This encodes CSASPSYEQYF.

The gene calls are TRBV6-5 and TRBJ1-2, with D perhaps matching TRBD1 (5 bases). Germline assignment: CDR1 MNHEY and CDR2 SVGAGI. V lost 8 bases and J 8 bases, leaving 18 bases between the germline ends. This CDR3 region has 13 residues. The CDR3 loop is CASCMGPGEGYTF. DNA of the CDR3: TGTGCCAGCTGCATGGGGCCCGGAGAGGGCTACACCTTC.

This clonotype was seen more than once but under ten times. At one end the junction does not follow the germline gene, possibly because of a read error. This chain links TRBV7-8 with TRBJ2-1, with 7 positions matching TRBD2. This CDR3 has 16 amino acids. CDR1 SGHVS and CDR2 FQNEAQ come from the germline V gene. CDR3 DNA: TGTGCCAGCAGCTTAGGGGGAGGGTTGTCCTCCAATGAGCAGTTCTTC. Translating it yields CASSLGGGLSSNEQFF.

The V and J genes are TRBV20-1 and TRBJ2-7, with TRBD1 identical over 9 bases. CDR3 length equals 13 residues. With V trimmed by 5 bases and J by 3 bases, 5 bases remained unmatched. Germline CDR1 DFQATT, CDR2 SNEGSKA (reference sequence). CDR3 sequence: CSALRQGGYEQYF. The CDR3 DNA reads as TGCAGTGCTTTGAGACAGGGGGGCTACGAGCAGTACTTC.